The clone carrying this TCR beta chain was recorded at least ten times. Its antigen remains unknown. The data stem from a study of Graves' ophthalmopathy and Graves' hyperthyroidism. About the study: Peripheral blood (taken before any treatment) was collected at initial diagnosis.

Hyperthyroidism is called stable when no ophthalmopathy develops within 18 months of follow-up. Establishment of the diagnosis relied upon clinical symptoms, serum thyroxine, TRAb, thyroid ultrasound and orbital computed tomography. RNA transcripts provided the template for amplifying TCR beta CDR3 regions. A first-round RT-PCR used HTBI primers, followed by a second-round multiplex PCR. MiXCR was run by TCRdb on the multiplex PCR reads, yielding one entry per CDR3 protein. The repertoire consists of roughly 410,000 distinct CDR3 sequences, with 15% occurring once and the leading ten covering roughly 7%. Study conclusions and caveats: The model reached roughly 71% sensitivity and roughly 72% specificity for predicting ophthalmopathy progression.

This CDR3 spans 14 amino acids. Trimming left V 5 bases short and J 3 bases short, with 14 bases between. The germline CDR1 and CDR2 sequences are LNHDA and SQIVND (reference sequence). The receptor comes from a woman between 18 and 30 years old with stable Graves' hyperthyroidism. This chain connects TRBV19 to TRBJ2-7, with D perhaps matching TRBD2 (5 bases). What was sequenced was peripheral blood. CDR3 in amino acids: CASSGRVSDYEQYF. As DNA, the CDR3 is TGTGCCAGTAGTGGGAGAGTGTCGGACTACGAGCAGTACTTC. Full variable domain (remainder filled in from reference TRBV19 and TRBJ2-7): DGGITQSPKYLFRKEGQNVTLSCEQNLNHDAMYWYRQDPGQGLRLIYYSQIVNDFQKGDIAEGYSVSREKKESFPLTVTSAQKNPTAFYLCASSGRVSDYEQYFGPGTRLTVT.